This T cell receptor beta chain was found in a study of T cell changes during pregnancy in multiple sclerosis (dated by TCRdb to the late 2010s). Looking at the study overall: The study examined how the T cell repertoire changed over the course of pregnancy in women with multiple sclerosis.

Points on this clone: Its antigen remains unidentified. Base qualities were left out, and no much larger clone turns up one base away.

The library was built by means of the immunoSEQ multiplex PCR assay. TCRdb carries this immuneACCESS record with in-frame sequences only. Its versions omit some clonotypes, under half of them owing to an unresolved V gene in the studies checked, with the rest unexplained. Across this sample there are tens of thousands of clones, with 90% to 95% seen only once. More than 0.8% of the sample lies in the top ten. The starting material was peripheral blood, obtained in the third trimester of pregnancy. The TCR was taken from a female donor with multiple sclerosis, enrolled in a pregnancy study.

The DNA sequence reads TGTGCCAGCAGTCAAGGCAGGGGAGCCCAGCGGGCTTTCTTT. This codes for CASSQGRGAQRAFF. The chain joins TRBV11-2 to TRBJ1-1; possibly the D gene is TRBD1, per 6 matching bases. CDR3 length: 14 amino acids, cysteine to phenylalanine. Only CDR3 DNA is held: 42 bases, read in frame from base 1. The CDR1 and CDR2 encoded by the germline V gene are SGHAT and FQNNGV. The junction shows trimming of 6 bases on V and 11 bases on J, plus 22 bases between the germline ends.